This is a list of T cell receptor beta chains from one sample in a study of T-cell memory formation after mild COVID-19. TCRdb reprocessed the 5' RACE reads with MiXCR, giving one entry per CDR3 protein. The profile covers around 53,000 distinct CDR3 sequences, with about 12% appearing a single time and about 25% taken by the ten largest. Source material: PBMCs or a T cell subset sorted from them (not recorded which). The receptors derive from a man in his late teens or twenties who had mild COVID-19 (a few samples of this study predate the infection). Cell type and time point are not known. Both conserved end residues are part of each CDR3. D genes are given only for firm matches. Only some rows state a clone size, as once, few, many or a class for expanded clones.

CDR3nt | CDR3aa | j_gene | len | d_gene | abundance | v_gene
TGTGCCAGCAGCTTAGGACTAGCGGGGAGGGAGACCCAGTACTTC | CASSLGLAGRETQYF | TRBJ2-5 | 15 | TRBD2 | - | TRBV7-2
TGTGCCAGCAGCCTCAACCTTGGACAGGGGGCGTTCTTC | CASSLNLGQGAFF | TRBJ2-1 | 13 | TRBD1 | - | TRBV7-9
TGTGCCTGGAGTGCCTGGCTAGATACGCAGTATTTT | CAWSAWLDTQYF | TRBJ2-3 | 12 | - | - | TRBV30
TGTGCCAACCCCTCAACCCCCGGTGAAGAGGAGGCTTTCTTT | CANPSTPGEEEAFF | TRBJ1-1 | 14 | - | - | TRBV27
TGCGCCAGCAGCGCTAGCGGGGGGAGCCGCACAGATACGCAGTATTTT | CASSASGGSRTDTQYF | TRBJ2-3 | 16 | TRBD2 | - | TRBV5-1
TGTGCCAGCAGCTCGAGAGGGGGGTATGGCTACACCTTC | CASSSRGGYGYTF | TRBJ1-2 | 13 | - | - | TRBV7-9
TGTGCCAGCAGCGCTCAAGGGGGGACTAGCACAGATACGCAGTATTTT | CASSAQGGTSTDTQYF | TRBJ2-3 | 16 | - | - | TRBV7-2
TGCGCCAGCAGTGAGAGGTCTGGGGCCAACGTCCTGACTTTC | CASSERSGANVLTF | TRBJ2-6 | 14 | - | few | TRBV5-1
TGTGCCAGCTCACCGTTCGAGGGGGCCGACACCGGGGAGCTGTTTTTT | CASSPFEGADTGELFF | TRBJ2-2 | 16 | TRBD1 | - | TRBV18
TGTGCCACCAGTGATTTGCAGTCTGGCTACACCTTC | CATSDLQSGYTF | TRBJ1-2 | 12 | - | few | TRBV24-1
TGTGCCAGCAGTTTATTATCTCAGCCCCAGCATTTT | CASSLLSQPQHF | TRBJ1-5 | 12 | - | few | TRBV28
TGTGCCAGCTTCAGGAGAAACACCGGGGAGCTGTTTTTT | CASFRRNTGELFF | TRBJ2-2 | 13 | - | many | TRBV28
TGTGCCAGTAGTGGGACATCGGCTAACTATGGCTACACCTTC | CASSGTSANYGYTF | TRBJ1-2 | 14 | - | - | TRBV19
TGTGCCAGCAGCGCCTCGGGACAGGGGGCGAGTAGACCCCTCCACTTT | CASSASGQGASRPLHF | TRBJ1-6 | 16 | TRBD1 | - | TRBV7-2
TGTGCCAGCAGTTACGTCTCTAGCAATGAGCAGTTCTTC | CASSYVSSNEQFF | TRBJ2-1 | 13 | - | many | TRBV6-6
TGTGCCACCAGTGATCCCGGACTAGCGGGTGATGAGCAGTTCTTC | CATSDPGLAGDEQFF | TRBJ2-1 | 15 | TRBD2 | few | TRBV24-1
TGTGCCAGCAGCCCCCGGGACGGAGAGACCCAGTACTTC | CASSPRDGETQYF | TRBJ2-5 | 13 | - | few | TRBV7-6
TGCAGTGCTCCTAGCGGTACTAGCACAGATACGCAGTATTTT | CSAPSGTSTDTQYF | TRBJ2-3 | 14 | TRBD2 | few | TRBV20-1
TGTGCCAGCAGCGTGGTAGCGGGGAGCACAGATACGCAGTATTTT | CASSVVAGSTDTQYF | TRBJ2-3 | 15 | TRBD2 | many | TRBV9
TGTGCCAGCAGCACGTCGGACAGTGGGGGAGACACCATATATTTT | CASSTSDSGGDTIYF | TRBJ1-3 | 15 | - | - | TRBV2
TGTGCCAGCAGTTTCGGGACATGGTGGGCCGGGGAGCTGTTTTTT | CASSFGTWWAGELFF | TRBJ2-2 | 15 | - | - | TRBV28
TGTGCCAGCACCCCGCCGGGACTACCTAAAGAGACCCAGTACTTC | CASTPPGLPKETQYF | TRBJ2-5 | 15 | TRBD2 | - | TRBV7-2
TGTGCCAGCAGCCTAGGCACTAGCAATGAGCAGTTCTTC | CASSLGTSNEQFF | TRBJ2-1 | 13 | - | few | TRBV7-2
TGTGCCAGCACCCCAAGCGCCAGGCCCGGGGAGCTGTTTTTT | CASTPSARPGELFF | TRBJ2-2 | 14 | - | - | TRBV7-2
TGCGCCAGCAGCTTGGATCCGGCATCAGGGACTAGCGGGGGGAGCGGTACGCAGTATTTT | CASSLDPASGTSGGSGTQYF | TRBJ2-3 | 20 | TRBD2 | many | TRBV5-1
TGTGCCAGCAGCTCCGGGATCACTAACACCGGGGAGCTGTTTTTT | CASSSGITNTGELFF | TRBJ2-2 | 15 | - | - | TRBV7-9
TGCGCCAGCAGCCAAGAATGGCGAGACACCACCCTCCCTAAGGAGTACTTC | CASSQEWRDTTLPKEYF | TRBJ2-5 | 17 | - | many | TRBV4-3
TGTGCCATCAATAGGGGGCTGGATGAGCCCCAGCATTTT | CAINRGLDEPQHF | TRBJ1-5 | 13 | TRBD1 | many | TRBV10-3
TGCAGTGCCACCCACGGGGGGACCCTCCACTTT | CSATHGGTLHF | TRBJ1-6 | 11 | - | - | TRBV20-1
TGTGCCAGCAGCCCCCAAGGGCTAGCGGGGGAGCAGTACTTC | CASSPQGLAGEQYF | TRBJ2-7 | 14 | TRBD2 | many | TRBV7-6
TGTGCCAGCAGCCCAGTGGGGGGTAGGGGCACAGATACGCAGTATTTT | CASSPVGGRGTDTQYF | TRBJ2-3 | 16 | - | - | TRBV7-2
TGCAGTGCTGCCGCGTGGGGGGAGCAAGAGACCCAGTACTTC | CSAAAWGEQETQYF | TRBJ2-5 | 14 | - | many | TRBV20-1
TGTGCCATCCAGGACAGGGATGTGACCGGGGAGCTGTTTTTT | CAIQDRDVTGELFF | TRBJ2-2 | 14 | TRBD1 | many | TRBV10-3
TGTGCCAGCAGCTCCTTGACAGTCGCTAATTCACCCCTCCACTTT | CASSSLTVANSPLHF | TRBJ1-6 | 15 | - | few | TRBV5-4